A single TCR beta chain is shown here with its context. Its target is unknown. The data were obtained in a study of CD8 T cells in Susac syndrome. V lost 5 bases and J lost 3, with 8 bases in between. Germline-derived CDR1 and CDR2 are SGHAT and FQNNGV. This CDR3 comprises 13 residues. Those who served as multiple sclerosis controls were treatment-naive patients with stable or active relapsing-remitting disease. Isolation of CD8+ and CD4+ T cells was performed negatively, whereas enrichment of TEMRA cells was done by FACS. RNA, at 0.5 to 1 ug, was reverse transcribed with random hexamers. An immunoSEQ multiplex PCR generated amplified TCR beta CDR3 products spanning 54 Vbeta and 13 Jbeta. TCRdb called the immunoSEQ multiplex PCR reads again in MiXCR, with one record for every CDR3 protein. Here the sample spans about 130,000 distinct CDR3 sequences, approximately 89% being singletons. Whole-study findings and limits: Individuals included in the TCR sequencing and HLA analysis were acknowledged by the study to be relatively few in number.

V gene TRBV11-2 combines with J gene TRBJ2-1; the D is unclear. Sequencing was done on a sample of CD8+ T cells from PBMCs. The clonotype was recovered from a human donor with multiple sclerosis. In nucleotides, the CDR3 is TGTGCCAGCAGCCTTACATTCTACAATGAGCAGTTCTTC. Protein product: CASSLTFYNEQFF.